This TCR beta chain was retrieved from a study of T cell clonality in common variable immunodeficiency. Notes on the study in general: Authors noted CVID clonality's cause needs subpopulation repertoire sequencing. CVID subjects had higher TCRbeta clonality than healthy controls, most marked in about a third. Fewer TCRbeta clones were shared among CVID subjects than controls. Patient heterogeneity in the CVID cohort limited correlations between repertoire features and clinical complications.

Measured with immunoSEQ multiplex PCR; TCRdb has only the in-frame clones, and not every one. Singletons are absent from the sample, which has around 81,000 clones. Concerning this clone itself: As yet, its antigen is unknown. The read ends 3 residues early relative to the CDR3; the germline J gene fills the gap.

The CDR3 spans 17 residues. The V gene lost 1 base and the J gene lost 0 bases, with 12 bases spanning the gap. Germline V gives CDR1 LNHDA, CDR2 SQIVND (reference sequence). The sequence was collected from a person aged 18 to 75 in good health. The sample taken for sequencing was peripheral blood mononuclear cells. The V and J genes are TRBV19 and TRBJ2-2; TRBD1 is a possible D gene (5 bases). The covered CDR3 bases are TGTGCCAGTAGTATAGCGATTGGCAGGGCGAACACCGGGGAG. This gives the protein CASSIAIGRANTGE. The whole CDR3 is CASSIAIGRANTGELFF.